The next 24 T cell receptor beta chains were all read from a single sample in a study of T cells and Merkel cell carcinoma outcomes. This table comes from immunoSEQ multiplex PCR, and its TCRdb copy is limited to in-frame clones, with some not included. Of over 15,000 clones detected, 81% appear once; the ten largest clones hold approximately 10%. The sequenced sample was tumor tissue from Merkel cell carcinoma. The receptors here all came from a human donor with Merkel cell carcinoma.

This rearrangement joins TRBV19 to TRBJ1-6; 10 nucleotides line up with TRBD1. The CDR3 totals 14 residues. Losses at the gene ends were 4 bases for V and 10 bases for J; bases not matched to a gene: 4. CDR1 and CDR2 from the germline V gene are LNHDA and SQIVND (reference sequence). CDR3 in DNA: TGTGCCAGTAGTACCCGGGACAGGGGCTCACCCCTCCACTTT. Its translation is CASSTRDRGSPLHF.

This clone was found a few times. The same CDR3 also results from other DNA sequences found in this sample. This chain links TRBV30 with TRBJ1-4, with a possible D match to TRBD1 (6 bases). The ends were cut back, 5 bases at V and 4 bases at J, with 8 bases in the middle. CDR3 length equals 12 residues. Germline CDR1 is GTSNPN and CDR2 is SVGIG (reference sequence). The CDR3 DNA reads TGTGCCTGGGGACAGTATAATGAAAAACTGTTTTTT. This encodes CAWGQYNEKLFF.

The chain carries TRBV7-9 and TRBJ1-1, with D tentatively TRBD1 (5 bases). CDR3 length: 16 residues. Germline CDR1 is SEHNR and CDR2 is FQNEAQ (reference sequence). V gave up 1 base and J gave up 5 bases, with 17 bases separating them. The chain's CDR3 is CASSLGAGFVRTEAFF. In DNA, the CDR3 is TGTGCCAGCAGCTTAGGGGCAGGGTTCGTTAGGACTGAAGCTTTCTTT.

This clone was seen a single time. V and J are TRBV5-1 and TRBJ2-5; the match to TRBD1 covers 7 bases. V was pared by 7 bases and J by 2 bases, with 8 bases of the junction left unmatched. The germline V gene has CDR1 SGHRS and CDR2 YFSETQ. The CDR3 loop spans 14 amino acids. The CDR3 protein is CASRTGLGQETQYF. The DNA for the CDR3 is TGCGCCAGCCGGACAGGCTTGGGGCAAGAGACCCAGTACTTC.

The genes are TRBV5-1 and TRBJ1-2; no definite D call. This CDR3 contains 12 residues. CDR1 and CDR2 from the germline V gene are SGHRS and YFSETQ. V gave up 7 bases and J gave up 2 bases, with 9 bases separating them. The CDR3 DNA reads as TGCGCCAGCGGCCCGGGAAACTATGGCTACACCTTC. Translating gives CASGPGNYGYTF.

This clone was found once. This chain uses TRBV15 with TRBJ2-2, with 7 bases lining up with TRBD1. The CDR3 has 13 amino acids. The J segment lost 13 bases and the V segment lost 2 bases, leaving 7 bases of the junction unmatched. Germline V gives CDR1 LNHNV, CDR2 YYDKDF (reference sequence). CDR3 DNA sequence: TGTGCCACCAGCAGAATGACAGGGTCTCGGCTGTTTTTT. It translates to CATSRMTGSRLFF.

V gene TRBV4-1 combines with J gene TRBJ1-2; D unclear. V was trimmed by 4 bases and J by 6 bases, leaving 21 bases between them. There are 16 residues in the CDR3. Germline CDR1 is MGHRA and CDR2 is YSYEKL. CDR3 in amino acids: CASSPIGRLRRDGYTF. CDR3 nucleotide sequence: TGCGCCAGCAGCCCGATAGGACGCTTGCGGCGGGATGGCTACACCTTC.

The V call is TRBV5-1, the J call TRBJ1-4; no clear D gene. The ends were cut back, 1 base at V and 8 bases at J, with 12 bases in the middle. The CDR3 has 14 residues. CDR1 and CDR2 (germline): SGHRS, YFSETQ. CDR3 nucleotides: TGCGCCAGCAGCTTGTCGGGTTTAGGGGAAAAACTGTTTTTT. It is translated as CASSLSGLGEKLFF.

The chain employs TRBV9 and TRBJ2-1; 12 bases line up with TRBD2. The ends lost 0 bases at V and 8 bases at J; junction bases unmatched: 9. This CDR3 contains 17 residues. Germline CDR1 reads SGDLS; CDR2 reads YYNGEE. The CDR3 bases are TGTGCCAGCAGCGTAGTCTCTAGCGGGGGGGCCTGGGATGAGCAGTTCTTC. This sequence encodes CASSVVSSGGAWDEQFF.

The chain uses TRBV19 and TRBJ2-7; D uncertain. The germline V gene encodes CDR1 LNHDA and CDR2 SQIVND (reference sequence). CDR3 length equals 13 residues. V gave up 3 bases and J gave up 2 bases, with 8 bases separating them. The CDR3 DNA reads TGTGCCAGTAGTATGAGGAATGCCTACGAGCAGTACTTC. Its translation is CASSMRNAYEQYF.

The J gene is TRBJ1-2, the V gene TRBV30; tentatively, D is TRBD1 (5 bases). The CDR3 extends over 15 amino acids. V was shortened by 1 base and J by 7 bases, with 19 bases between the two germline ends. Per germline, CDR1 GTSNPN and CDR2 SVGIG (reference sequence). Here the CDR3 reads CAWSDKGRLRGGYTF. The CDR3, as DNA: TGTGCCTGGAGTGATAAGGGGAGGTTACGAGGTGGCTACACCTTC.

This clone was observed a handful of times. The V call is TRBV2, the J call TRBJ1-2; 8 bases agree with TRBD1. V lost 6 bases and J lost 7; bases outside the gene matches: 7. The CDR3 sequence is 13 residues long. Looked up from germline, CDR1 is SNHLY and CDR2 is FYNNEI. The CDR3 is CASRDREGGGYTF. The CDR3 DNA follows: TGTGCCAGCAGGGACAGGGAGGGTGGTGGCTACACCTTC.

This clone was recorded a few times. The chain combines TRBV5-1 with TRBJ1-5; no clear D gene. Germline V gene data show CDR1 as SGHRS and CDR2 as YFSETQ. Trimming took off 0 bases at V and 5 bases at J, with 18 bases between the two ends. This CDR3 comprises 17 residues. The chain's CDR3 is CASSLVTAVTHYQPQHF. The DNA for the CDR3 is TGCGCCAGCAGCTTGGTAACGGCCGTTACTCACTATCAGCCCCAGCATTTT.

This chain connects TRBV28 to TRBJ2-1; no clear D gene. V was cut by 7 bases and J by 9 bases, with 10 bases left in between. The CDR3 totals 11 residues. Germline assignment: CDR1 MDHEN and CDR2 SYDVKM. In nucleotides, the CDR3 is TGTGCCAGCAATGGTCTAGTTGAGCAGTTCTTC. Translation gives CASNGLVEQFF.

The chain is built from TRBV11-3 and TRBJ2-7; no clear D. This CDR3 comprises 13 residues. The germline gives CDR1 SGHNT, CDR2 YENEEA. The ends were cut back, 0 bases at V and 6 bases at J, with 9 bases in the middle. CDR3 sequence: CASSLERRSEQYF. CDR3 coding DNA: TGTGCCAGCAGCTTAGAGCGAAGGAGCGAGCAGTACTTC.

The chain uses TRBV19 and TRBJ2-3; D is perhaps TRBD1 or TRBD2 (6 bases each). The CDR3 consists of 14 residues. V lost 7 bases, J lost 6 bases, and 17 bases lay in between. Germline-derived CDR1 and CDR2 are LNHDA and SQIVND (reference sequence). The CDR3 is CASTKPGGGDTQYF. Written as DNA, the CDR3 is TGTGCCAGTACCAAGCCCGGGGGCGGGGATACGCAGTATTTT.

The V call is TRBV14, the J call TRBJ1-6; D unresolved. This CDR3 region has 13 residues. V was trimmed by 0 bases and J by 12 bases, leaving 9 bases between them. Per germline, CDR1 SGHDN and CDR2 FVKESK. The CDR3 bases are TGTGCCAGCAGCCAAGACGGGAGAAGACCCCTCCACTTT. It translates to CASSQDGRRPLHF.

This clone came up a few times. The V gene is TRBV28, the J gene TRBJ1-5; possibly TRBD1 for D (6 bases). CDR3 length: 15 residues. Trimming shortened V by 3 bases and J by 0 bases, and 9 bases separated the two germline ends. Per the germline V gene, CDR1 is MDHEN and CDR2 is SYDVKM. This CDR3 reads CASSFRGNSNQPQHF. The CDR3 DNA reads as TGTGCCAGCAGTTTCAGGGGAAATAGCAATCAGCCCCAGCATTTT.

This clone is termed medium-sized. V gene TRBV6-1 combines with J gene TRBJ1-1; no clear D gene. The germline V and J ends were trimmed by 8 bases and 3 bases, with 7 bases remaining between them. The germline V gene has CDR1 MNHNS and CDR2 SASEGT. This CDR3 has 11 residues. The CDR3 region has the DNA TGTGCCAGCCCAGGTGACACTGAAGCTTTCTTT. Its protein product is CASPGDTEAFF.

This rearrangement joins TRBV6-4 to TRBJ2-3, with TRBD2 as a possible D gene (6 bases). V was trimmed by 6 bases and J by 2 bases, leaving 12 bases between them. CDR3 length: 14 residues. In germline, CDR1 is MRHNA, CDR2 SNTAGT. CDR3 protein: CASSRDLNTDTQYF. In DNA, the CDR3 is TGTGCCAGCAGCCGGGACTTAAACACAGATACGCAGTATTTT.

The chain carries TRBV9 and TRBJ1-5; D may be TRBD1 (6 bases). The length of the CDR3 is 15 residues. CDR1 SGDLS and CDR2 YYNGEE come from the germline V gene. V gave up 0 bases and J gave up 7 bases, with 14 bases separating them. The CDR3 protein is CASSVDGDILQPQHF. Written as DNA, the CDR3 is TGTGCCAGCAGCGTAGATGGGGACATTTTGCAGCCCCAGCATTTT.

The CDR3, as DNA: TGTGCCAGTAGTAATTTACAGGGATACGCTTTCTTT. Translation: CASSNLQGYAFF. The chain recombines TRBV19 with TRBJ1-1; TRBD1 might be the D (6 bases). Germline CDR1 LNHDA, CDR2 SQIVND (reference sequence). V lost 4 bases and J lost 11, with 14 bases in between. This CDR3 is 12 amino acids long.

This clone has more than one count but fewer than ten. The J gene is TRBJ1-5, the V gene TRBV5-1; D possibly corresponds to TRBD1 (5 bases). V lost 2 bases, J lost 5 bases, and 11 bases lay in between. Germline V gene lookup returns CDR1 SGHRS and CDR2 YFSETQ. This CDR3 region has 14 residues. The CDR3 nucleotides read TGCGCCAGCAGCTTCGGGGGGATTGATCAGCCCCAGCATTTT. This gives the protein CASSFGGIDQPQHF.

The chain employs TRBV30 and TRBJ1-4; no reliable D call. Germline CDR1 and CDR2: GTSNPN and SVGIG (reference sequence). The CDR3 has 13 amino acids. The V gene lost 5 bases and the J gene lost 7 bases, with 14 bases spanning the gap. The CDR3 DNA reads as TGTGCCTGGGCGGACGGGAGGTCTGAAAAACTGTTTTTT. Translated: CAWADGRSEKLFF. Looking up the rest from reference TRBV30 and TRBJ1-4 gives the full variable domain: SQTIHQWPATLVQPVGSPLSLECTVEGTSNPNLYWYRQAAGRGLQLLFYSVGIGQISSEVPQNLSASRPQDRQFILSSKKLLLSDSGFYLCAWADGRSEKLFFGSGTQLSVL.